This T cell receptor (beta chain) was obtained from a study of vaccination and CD4 T cells after COVID-19. Background on the study: The stimulating agents, overlapping spike peptides, came from SARS-CoV-2, HCoV-NL63, HCoV-OC43 and HCoV-229E.

Described treatment: roughly 10-day PBMC culture with coronavirus spike peptide pools or control peptides (ViraFEST assay). At the Johns Hopkins FTIC core, DNA taken from cultured CD4+ T cells was sequenced by way of the Oncomine TCR Beta short-read assay. TCRdb passed the PCR reads through MiXCR, listing each CDR3 protein once. Found here are 15,000 to 20,000 distinct CDR3 sequences, around 50% of them singletons; the top ten hold about 9.4%. CDR1 SGHTA and CDR2 FQGNSA come from the germline V gene. The CDR3 totals 15 residues. V was clipped by 1 base and J by 4 bases, with 13 bases between them. Details on this clonotype: Its antigen is as yet unknown.

This receptor was taken from a human donor who had recovered from COVID-19. Sequences were derived from CD4+ T cells from blood, cultured in vitro, sampled before SARS-CoV-2 vaccination. V is TRBV7-2 and J is TRBJ1-1; the D gene is possibly TRBD1 (5 bases). This chain's CDR3 is CASSLDFMGTTEAFF. CDR3 in DNA: TGTGCCAGCAGCTTAGATTTTATGGGGACCACTGAAGCTTTCTTT.